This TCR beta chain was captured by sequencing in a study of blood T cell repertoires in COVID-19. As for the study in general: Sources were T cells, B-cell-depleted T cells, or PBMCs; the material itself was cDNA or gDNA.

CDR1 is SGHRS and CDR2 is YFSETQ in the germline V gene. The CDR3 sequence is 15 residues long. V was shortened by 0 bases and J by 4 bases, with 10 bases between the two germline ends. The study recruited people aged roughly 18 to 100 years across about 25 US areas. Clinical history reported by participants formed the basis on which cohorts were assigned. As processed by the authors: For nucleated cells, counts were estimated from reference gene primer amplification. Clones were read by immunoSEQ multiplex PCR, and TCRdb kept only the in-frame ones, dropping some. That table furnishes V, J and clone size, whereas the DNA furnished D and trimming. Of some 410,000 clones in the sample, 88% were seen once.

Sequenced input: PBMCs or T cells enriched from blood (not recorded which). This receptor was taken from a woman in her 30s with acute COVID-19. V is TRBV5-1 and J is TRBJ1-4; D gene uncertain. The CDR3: CASSLGRGYNEKLFF. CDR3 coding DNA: TGCGCCAGCAGCTTGGGGAGAGGGTATAATGAAAAACTGTTTTTT.